These 9 T cell receptor beta chains were sequenced from one sample in a study of blood T cell repertoires in COVID-19. Measured with immunoSEQ multiplex PCR; TCRdb has only the in-frame clones, and not every one. The data contain about 190,000 clones, about 80% of them singletons. The material sequenced was peripheral blood. These receptors were collected from a man between 60 and 75 years old with acute or convalescent COVID-19.

The chain recombines TRBV10-3 with TRBJ2-3; 9 nucleotides align to TRBD1. Per the germline V gene, CDR1 is ENHRY and CDR2 is SYGVKD. The ends lost 6 bases at V and 4 bases at J; junction bases unmatched: 8. The CDR3 length is 15 residues. The CDR3 loop reads CAIRGTGRQPDTQYF. In DNA, the CDR3 is TGTGCCATCAGAGGGACAGGGAGGCAGCCAGATACGCAGTATTTT.

V is TRBV27 and J is TRBJ1-6; TRBD1 matches 8 bases. CDR3 size: 15 residues. V was clipped by 0 bases and J by 9 bases; unmatched bases: 4. Germline V gene lookup returns CDR1 MNHEY and CDR2 SMNVEV (reference sequence). The CDR3 nucleotides are TGTGCCAGCAGTTTATCCCGGACAGGGAGTTCACCCCTCCACTTT. It encodes CASSLSRTGSSPLHF.

The chain recombines TRBV6-2 or TRBV6-3 with TRBJ2-7, with a possible D match to TRBD2 (5 bases). Germline lookup yields CDR1 MNHEY and CDR2 SVGEGT. The CDR3 loop spans 14 amino acids. Trimming removed 6 bases at V and 0 bases at J, with 12 bases between. Here the CDR3 reads CASSGLPSSYEQYF. CDR3 DNA: TGTGCCAGCAGCGGACTCCCGAGCTCCTACGAGCAGTACTTC.

The rearrangement joins TRBV18 to TRBJ1-3, with 7 bases fitting TRBD1. Trimming at V came to 3 bases and at J to 4 bases, leaving 6 bases not matched to a gene. CDR1 and CDR2 from the germline V gene are KGHSH and LQKENI. The CDR3 extends over 15 amino acids. The CDR3 loop is CASSPRQGPGNTIYF. DNA of the CDR3: TGTGCCAGCTCACCCCGACAGGGCCCCGGAAACACCATATATTTT.

The chain is built from TRBV9 and TRBJ2-1; TRBD1 might be the D (7 bases). V lost 3 bases to trimming and J lost 5 bases, with 12 bases between them. This CDR3 is built from 14 residues. Germline lookup yields CDR1 SGDLS and CDR2 YYNGEE. CDR3 nucleotide sequence: TGTGCCAGCAGCGGGGGGGACAGCGACAATGAGCAGTTCTTC. Protein product: CASSGGDSDNEQFF.

J is TRBJ2-7 and V is TRBV7-8; unclear D gene. The V end was cut by 0 bases, the J end by 0 bases, with 9 bases between. Germline V lookup: CDR1 SGHVS, CDR2 FQNEAQ. This CDR3 comprises 15 residues. In nucleotides, the CDR3 is TGTGCCAGCAGCTTAGCTCCAGGAACCTCCTACGAGCAGTACTTC. Translating it yields CASSLAPGTSYEQYF.

The chain carries TRBV6-5 and TRBJ1-5, with a tentative D call TRBD1 (6 bases). In germline, CDR1 is MNHEY, CDR2 SVGAGI. This CDR3 is built from 13 residues. The V gene lost 5 bases and the J gene lost 5 bases, with 10 bases spanning the gap. CDR3 in DNA: TGTGCCAGCAGTCAACAGGGCCATCAGCCCCAGCATTTT. Amino acid sequence: CASSQQGHQPQHF.

In its sample, this clone was seen a few times. The chain couples TRBV19 to TRBJ1-5; D unclear. The CDR3 has 13 amino acids. Germline CDR1 is LNHDA and CDR2 is SQIVND (reference sequence). V lost 3 bases, J lost 3 bases, and 6 bases lay in between. The CDR3 DNA sequence: TGTGCCAGTAGTATGAAGCTCAATCAGCCCCAGCATTTT. Its translation: CASSMKLNQPQHF.

There are a few counts of this clone. CDR3 sequence: CASTDYSNQPQHF. In DNA, the CDR3 is TGTGCCAGTACAGACTATAGCAATCAGCCCCAGCATTTT. The chain links TRBV19 to TRBJ1-5, with D hard to call. V shed 7 bases and J shed 0 bases, with 7 bases lying between them. CDR1 is LNHDA and CDR2 is SQIVND in the germline V gene (reference sequence). The CDR3 consists of 13 residues.